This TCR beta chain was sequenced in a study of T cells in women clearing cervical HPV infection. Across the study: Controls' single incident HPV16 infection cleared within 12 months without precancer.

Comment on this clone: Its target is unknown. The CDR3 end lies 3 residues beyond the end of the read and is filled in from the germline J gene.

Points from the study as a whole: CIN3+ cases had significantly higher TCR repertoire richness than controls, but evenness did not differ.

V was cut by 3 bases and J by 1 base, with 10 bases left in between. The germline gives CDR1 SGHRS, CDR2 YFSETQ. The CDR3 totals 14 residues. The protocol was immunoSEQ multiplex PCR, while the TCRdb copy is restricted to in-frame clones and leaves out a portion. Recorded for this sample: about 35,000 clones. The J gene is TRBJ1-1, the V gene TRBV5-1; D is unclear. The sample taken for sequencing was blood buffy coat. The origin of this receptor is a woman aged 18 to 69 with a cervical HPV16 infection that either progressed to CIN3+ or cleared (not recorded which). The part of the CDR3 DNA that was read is TGCGCCAGCAGCTCCATCTACGCGAACACTGAA. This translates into CASSSIYANTE. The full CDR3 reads CASSSIYANTEAFF. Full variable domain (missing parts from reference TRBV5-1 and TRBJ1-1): KAGVTQTPRYLIKTRGQQVTLSCSPISGHRSVSWYQQTPGQGLQFLFEYFSETQRNKGNFPGRFSGRQFSNSRSEMNVSTLELGDSALYLCASSSIYANTEAFFGQGTRLTVV.